The subject of this entry is one TCR beta chain. This sample stems from a study of T cell responses to AZD1222 COVID-19 vaccine. Germline V gene data show CDR1 as SEHNR and CDR2 as FQNEAQ (reference sequence). V lost 5 bases and J lost 5, with 24 bases in between. This CDR3 has 17 amino acids. Assay used: immunoSEQ multiplex PCR; TCRdb lists only in-frame clones, some missing. The data show roughly 95,000 clones, 85% to 90% seen once. The TCR originated in an adult in good health. Specimen: peripheral blood, collected on day 0 of AZD1222 vaccination. V is TRBV7-9 and J is TRBJ1-1, with D perhaps TRBD1 (6 bases). CDR3 nucleotides: TGTGCCAGCAGCCCTACTAATATGGGCAGGGGAAGAACTGAAGCTTTCTTT. Translation gives CASSPTNMGRGRTEAFF.